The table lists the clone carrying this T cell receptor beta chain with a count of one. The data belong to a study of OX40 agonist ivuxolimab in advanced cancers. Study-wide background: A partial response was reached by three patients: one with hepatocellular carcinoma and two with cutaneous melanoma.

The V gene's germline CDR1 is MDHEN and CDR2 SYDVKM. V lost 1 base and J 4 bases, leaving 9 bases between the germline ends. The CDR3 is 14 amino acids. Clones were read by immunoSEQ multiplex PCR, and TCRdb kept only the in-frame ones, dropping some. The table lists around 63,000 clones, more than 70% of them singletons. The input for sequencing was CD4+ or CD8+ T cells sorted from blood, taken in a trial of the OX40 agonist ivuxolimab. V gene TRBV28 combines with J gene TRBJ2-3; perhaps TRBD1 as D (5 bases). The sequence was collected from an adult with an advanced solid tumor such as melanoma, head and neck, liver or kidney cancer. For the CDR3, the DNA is TGTGCCAGCAGTTTATCCCCAGGGTCAGATACGCAGTATTTT. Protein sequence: CASSLSPGSDTQYF.